A selection of T cell receptor beta chains follows, all from one sample in a study of shared clonotypes between healthy human individuals. This table comes from immunoSEQ multiplex PCR, and its TCRdb copy is limited to in-frame clones, with some not included. The table shows just over 2,000,000 clones, with over 85% occurring only once. Input material: naive CD4+ T cells sorted from blood. Receptors originate from a man aged 18 to 29 in good health. The CDR3 runs from the conserved cysteine through the conserved F or W. The D gene is left open where the match is weak. Size is omitted from some rows. Given values are once, few, many or a class for expanded clones.

CDR3	DNA	D	J	V	size
CASTPGGNEKLFF	TGTGCCAGCACTCCAGGGGGGAATGAAAAACTGTTTTTT	TRBD1	TRBJ1-4	TRBV28	once
CASSQDNGRAGELFF	TGCGCCAGCAGCCAAGATAACGGGAGGGCCGGGGAGCTGTTTTTT	TRBD2	TRBJ2-2	TRBV4-1	.
CASSRLPLGGDNEQFF	TGCGCCAGCAGCCGTCTCCCCCTCGGGGGAGACAATGAGCAGTTCTTC	.	TRBJ2-1	TRBV5-1	.
CASSSPTVGYGYTF	TGTGCCAGCAGCTCACCGACGGTTGGGTATGGCTACACCTTC	.	TRBJ1-2	TRBV5-5	few
CASSSTGTSVYNEQFF	TGCGCCAGCAGCTCCACCGGGACTAGCGTCTACAATGAGCAGTTCTTC	TRBD2	TRBJ2-1	TRBV5-1	.
CASSLSIAGYSHEQFF	TGTGCCAGCAGTTTATCGATAGCGGGGTACTCACATGAGCAGTTCTTC	TRBD2	TRBJ2-1	TRBV27	.
CASSWTGNGNEQFF	TGTGCCAGCAGCTGGACAGGGAACGGCAATGAGCAGTTCTTC	TRBD1	TRBJ2-1	TRBV7-9	.
CASSTYRDRPSSGANVLTF	TGTGCCAGCAGCACATATCGGGACAGGCCCTCCTCTGGGGCCAACGTCCTGACTTTC	TRBD1	TRBJ2-6	TRBV11-2	once
CASSETGGPYGYTF	TGTGCCAGCAGTGAAACAGGGGGGCCATATGGCTACACCTTC	TRBD1	TRBJ1-2	TRBV25-1	.
CASSKAGQVPNYGYTF	TGTGCCAGCAGCAAAGCGGGTCAAGTCCCAAACTATGGCTACACCTTC	.	TRBJ1-2	TRBV7-6	.
CASSPGQVLNTEAFF	TGCGCCAGCAGCCCCGGACAGGTCTTGAACACTGAAGCTTTCTTT	TRBD1	TRBJ1-1	TRBV4-1	.
CASSVGAANEQFF	TGTGCCAGCAGCGTAGGGGCAGCCAATGAGCAGTTCTTC	.	TRBJ2-1	TRBV9	.
CASSDSGYGELFF	TGTGCCAGCAGTGACTCGGGGTACGGGGAGCTGTTTTTT	.	TRBJ2-2	TRBV6-4	.
CASSLARYTGELFF	TGTGCCAGCAGCTTAGCCAGATACACCGGGGAGCTGTTTTTT	.	TRBJ2-2	TRBV7-9	.